This TCR beta chain was observed in a study of resident and recirculating memory T cells in vitiligo. For the study at large: Genomic DNA was extracted from whole homogenized samples, with no cell sorting.

Germline CDR1 and CDR2: GTSNPN and SVGIG (reference sequence). The CDR3 runs to 14 residues. The V gene lost 4 bases and the J gene lost 2 bases, with 15 bases spanning the gap. The protocol was immunoSEQ multiplex PCR, while the TCRdb copy is restricted to in-frame clones and leaves out a portion. This table holds 70,000 to 95,000 clones, about 90% found once. The study's findings and limits: TCR sequences were not conserved across biopsy sites or patients.

As regards this clone: Its target is not known.

This TCR derives from a male donor with vitiligo. Input material: blood. The rearrangement links TRBV30 to TRBJ2-7; D perhaps matches TRBD2 (6 bases). In DNA form, the CDR3 reads TGTGCCTGGACCCGGGGGACGTCCACCTACGAGCAGTACTTC. Its protein product is CAWTRGTSTYEQYF.